This entry describes one T cell receptor (beta chain). Its specificity is unknown. Generated by immunoSEQ multiplex PCR, the TCRdb table keeps only in-frame clones and is missing some. The sample consists of around 26,000 clones, more than 80% of them appearing once. Time point here: newly diagnosed, previously untreated cHL patient sample. Negative magnetic selection isolated CD4+ T cells from thawed PBMCs. PBMCs from patients with newly diagnosed, untreated classical Hodgkin lymphoma served as a comparison group for the relapsed/refractory trial patients. This sample stems from a study of PD-1 blockade in classical Hodgkin lymphoma. Study-wide results and caveats: Causes of the repertoire differences remain undefined, possibly disease activity or prior therapy. Reported findings placed baseline TCR diversity lower in newly diagnosed patients (compared with healthy donors).

The sequence was collected from a human donor with classical Hodgkin lymphoma. Input material: CD4+ T cells from blood.

CDR3: CASSYSQGEEETQYF. The CDR3 DNA follows: TGTGCCAGCAGTTACTCTCAGGGTGAGGAAGAGACCCAGTACTTC. The rearrangement links TRBV6-6 to TRBJ2-5; tentative D call: TRBD1 (5 bases). The V end lost 0 bases, the J end lost 3 bases, and 11 bases lay between the germline ends. CDR3 size: 15 residues. Germline V lookup: CDR1 MNHNY, CDR2 SVGAGI (reference sequence).